A selection of T cell receptor beta chains follows, all from one sample in a study of cytomegalovirus exposure and HLA in healthy donors. Assay used: immunoSEQ multiplex PCR; TCRdb lists only in-frame clones, some missing. The profile shows about 260,000 clones, less than 95% of them singletons. Specimen: PBMCs. These receptors came from a woman in her twenties or thirties in good health and CMV-seronegative. Each CDR3 is given with its conserved first and last residue. Each record gives: D gene, clone size, V gene, J gene, CDR3 DNA, CDR3 protein. D genes are given only for firm matches. Some rows have no size entry. The others give once, few or many, or a class for an expanded clone.

D gene: -
clone size: -
V gene: TRBV28
J gene: TRBJ1-1
CDR3 DNA: TGTGCCAGCAGTCCCTACTCAGGGGAAGCTTTCTTT
CDR3 protein: CASSPYSGEAFF

D gene: -
clone size: once
V gene: TRBV15
J gene: TRBJ1-3
CDR3 DNA: TGTGCCACCAGCAGAGATCCGGGGGGGACCTCTGGAAACACCATATATTTT
CDR3 protein: CATSRDPGGTSGNTIYF

D gene: TRBD1
clone size: -
V gene: TRBV7-9
J gene: TRBJ2-2
CDR3 DNA: TGTGCCAGCAGCCTAAACAGGGGGCAGAGCACCGGGGAGCTGTTTTTT
CDR3 protein: CASSLNRGQSTGELFF

D gene: TRBD2
clone size: -
V gene: TRBV27
J gene: TRBJ2-7
CDR3 DNA: TGTGCCACCCGGGCCACTAGCGGGAGTGTCCCGTCGACCTACGAGCAGTACTTC
CDR3 protein: CATRATSGSVPSTYEQYF

D gene: -
clone size: -
V gene: TRBV28
J gene: TRBJ2-7
CDR3 DNA: TGTGCCAGCAGTTTTTTAGGGTTATACGAGCAGTACTTC
CDR3 protein: CASSFLGLYEQYF

D gene: -
clone size: -
V gene: TRBV6-1
J gene: TRBJ2-7
CDR3 DNA: TGTGCCAGCAGAGAATCAGGCGAGCAGTACTTC
CDR3 protein: CASRESGEQYF

D gene: TRBD2
clone size: -
V gene: TRBV5-1
J gene: TRBJ2-7
CDR3 DNA: TGCGCCAGCAGCCCCGGGGCTAGCGGGACGGTGCTGGACGAGCAGTACTTC
CDR3 protein: CASSPGASGTVLDEQYF

D gene: -
clone size: -
V gene: TRBV4-1
J gene: TRBJ1-5
CDR3 DNA: TGCGCCAGCAGCCAATTAGGCGGTAGCAATCAGCCCCAGCATTTT
CDR3 protein: CASSQLGGSNQPQHF

D gene: -
clone size: -
V gene: TRBV15
J gene: TRBJ1-1
CDR3 DNA: TGTGCCACCAGCAGGGCCGGACAGACAGGTGTACCTGAAGCTTTCTTT
CDR3 protein: CATSRAGQTGVPEAFF

D gene: TRBD2
clone size: -
V gene: TRBV11-2
J gene: TRBJ2-1
CDR3 DNA: TGTGCCAGCAGCTCGGAGGGCACTAGCGGTTCCCGCTCCTACAATGAGCAGTTCTTC
CDR3 protein: CASSSEGTSGSRSYNEQFF

D gene: -
clone size: -
V gene: TRBV7-2
J gene: TRBJ1-4
CDR3 DNA: TGTGCCAGCAGCTGGGGTGGGAAGGAAAAACTGTTTTTT
CDR3 protein: CASSWGGKEKLFF